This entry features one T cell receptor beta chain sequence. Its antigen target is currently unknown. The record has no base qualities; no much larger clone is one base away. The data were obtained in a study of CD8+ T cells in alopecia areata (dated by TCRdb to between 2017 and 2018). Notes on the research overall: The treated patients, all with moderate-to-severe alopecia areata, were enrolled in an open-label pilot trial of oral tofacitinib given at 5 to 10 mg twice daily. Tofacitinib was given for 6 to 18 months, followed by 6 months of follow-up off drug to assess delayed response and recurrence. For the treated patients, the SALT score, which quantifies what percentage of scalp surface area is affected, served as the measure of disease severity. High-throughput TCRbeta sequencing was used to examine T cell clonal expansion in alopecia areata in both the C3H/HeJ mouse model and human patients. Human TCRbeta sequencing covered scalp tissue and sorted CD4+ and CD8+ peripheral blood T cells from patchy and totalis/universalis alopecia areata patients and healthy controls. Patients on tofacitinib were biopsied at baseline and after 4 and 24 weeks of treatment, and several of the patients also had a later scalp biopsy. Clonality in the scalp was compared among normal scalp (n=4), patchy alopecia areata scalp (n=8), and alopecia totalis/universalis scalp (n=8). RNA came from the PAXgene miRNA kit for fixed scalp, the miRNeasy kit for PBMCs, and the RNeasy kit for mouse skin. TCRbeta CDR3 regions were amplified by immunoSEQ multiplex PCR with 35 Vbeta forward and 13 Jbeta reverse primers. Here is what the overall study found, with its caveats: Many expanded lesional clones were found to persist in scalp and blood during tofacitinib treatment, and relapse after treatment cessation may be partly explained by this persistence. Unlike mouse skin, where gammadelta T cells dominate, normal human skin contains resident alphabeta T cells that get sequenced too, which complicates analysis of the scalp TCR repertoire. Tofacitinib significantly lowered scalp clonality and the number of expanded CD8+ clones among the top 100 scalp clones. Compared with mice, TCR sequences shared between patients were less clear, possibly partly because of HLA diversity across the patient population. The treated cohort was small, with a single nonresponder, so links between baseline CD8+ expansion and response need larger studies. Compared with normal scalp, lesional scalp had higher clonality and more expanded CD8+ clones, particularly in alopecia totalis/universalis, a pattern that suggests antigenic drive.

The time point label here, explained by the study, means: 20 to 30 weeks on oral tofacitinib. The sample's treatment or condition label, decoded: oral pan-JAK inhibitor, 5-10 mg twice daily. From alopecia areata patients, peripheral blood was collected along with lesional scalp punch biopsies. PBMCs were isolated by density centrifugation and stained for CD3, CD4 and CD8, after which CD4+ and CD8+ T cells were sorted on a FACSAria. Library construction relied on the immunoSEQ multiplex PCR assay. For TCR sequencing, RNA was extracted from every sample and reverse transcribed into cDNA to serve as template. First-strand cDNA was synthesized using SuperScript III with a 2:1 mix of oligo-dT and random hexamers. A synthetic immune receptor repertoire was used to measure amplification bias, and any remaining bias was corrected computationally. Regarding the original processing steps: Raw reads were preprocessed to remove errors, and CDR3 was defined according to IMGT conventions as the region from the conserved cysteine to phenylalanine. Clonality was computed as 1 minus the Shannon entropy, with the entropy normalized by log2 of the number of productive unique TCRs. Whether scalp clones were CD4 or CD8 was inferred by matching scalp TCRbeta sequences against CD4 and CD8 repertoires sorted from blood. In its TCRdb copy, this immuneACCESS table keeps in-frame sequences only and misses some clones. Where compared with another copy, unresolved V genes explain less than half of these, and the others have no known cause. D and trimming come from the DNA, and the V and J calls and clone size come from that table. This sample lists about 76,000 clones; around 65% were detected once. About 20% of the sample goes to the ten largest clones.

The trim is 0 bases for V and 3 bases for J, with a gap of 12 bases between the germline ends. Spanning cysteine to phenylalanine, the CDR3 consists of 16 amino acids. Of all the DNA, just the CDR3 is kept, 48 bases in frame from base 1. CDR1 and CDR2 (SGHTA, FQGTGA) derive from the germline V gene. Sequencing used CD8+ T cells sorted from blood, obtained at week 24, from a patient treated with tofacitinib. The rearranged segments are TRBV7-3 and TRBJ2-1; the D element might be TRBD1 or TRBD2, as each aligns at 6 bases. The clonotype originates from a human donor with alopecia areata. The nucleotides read TGTGCCAGCAGCTTAACGAACGGGGGCCTCTACAATGAGCAGTTCTTC. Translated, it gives CASSLTNGGLYNEQFF.